A selection of T cell receptor beta chains follows, all from one sample in a study of glioma-infiltrating T cells after dendritic cell vaccination. Profiled with immunoSEQ multiplex PCR; TCRdb holds only in-frame clones, not every one. The data hold 95,000 to 110,000 clones, with 81% observed a single time. The sequencing used blood, collected before dendritic cell vaccination. Receptors originate from a human donor with glioblastoma. Each CDR3 is given with its conserved first and last residue. The order of the fields is CDR3 DNA, CDR3 protein, clone size, D gene, V gene, J gene. A D gene is named only where the DNA matches it firmly. A row's size may be missing; if present it is once, few, many or a size class.

CDR3nt: TGCGCCAGCAGCCACGAGTTCCTTATGGAGGAGACCCAGTACTTC
CDR3aa: CASSHEFLMEETQYF
abundance: NA
d_gene: NA
v_gene: TRBV4-1
j_gene: TRBJ2-5

CDR3nt: TGTGCCTGGGCAAGTGGCATTAACTATGGCTACACCTTC
CDR3aa: CAWASGINYGYTF
abundance: once
d_gene: NA
v_gene: TRBV30
j_gene: TRBJ1-2

CDR3nt: TGTGCCGGGAGGACTAGCAGCTACAATGAGCAGTTCTTC
CDR3aa: CAGRTSSYNEQFF
abundance: once
d_gene: TRBD2
v_gene: TRBV2
j_gene: TRBJ2-1

CDR3nt: TGTGCCAGCAGCGGACAGGGGCGCACTGAAGCTTTCTTT
CDR3aa: CASSGQGRTEAFF
abundance: once
d_gene: TRBD1
v_gene: TRBV6-5
j_gene: TRBJ1-1

CDR3nt: TGCGCCAGCAGCCAAGCCCAGGAAACCTCCTACGAGCAGTACTTC
CDR3aa: CASSQAQETSYEQYF
abundance: NA
d_gene: NA
v_gene: TRBV4-3
j_gene: TRBJ2-7

CDR3nt: TGTGCCAGCAGTGGGAACAGTGCCCCTAAGTACGAGCAGTACTTC
CDR3aa: CASSGNSAPKYEQYF
abundance: NA
d_gene: NA
v_gene: TRBV6-1
j_gene: TRBJ2-7

CDR3nt: TGCGCCAGCAGCCAAGATCTCCCAGGAACCTCTTTTGGAAACACCATATATTTT
CDR3aa: CASSQDLPGTSFGNTIYF
abundance: NA
d_gene: NA
v_gene: TRBV4-3
j_gene: TRBJ1-3

CDR3nt: TGTGCCAGTAGTTTTGGACTACTTTACGAGCAGTACTTC
CDR3aa: CASSFGLLYEQYF
abundance: NA
d_gene: NA
v_gene: TRBV19
j_gene: TRBJ2-7

CDR3nt: TGTGCCAGCAGTATTACAGGGGACACTGAAGCTTTCTTT
CDR3aa: CASSITGDTEAFF
abundance: NA
d_gene: TRBD1
v_gene: TRBV28
j_gene: TRBJ1-1

CDR3nt: TGTGCCAGCAGCTCAGTCGTCGGGAAATTGGAAGCTTTCTTT
CDR3aa: CASSSVVGKLEAFF
abundance: few
d_gene: NA
v_gene: TRBV7-9
j_gene: TRBJ1-1

CDR3nt: TGTGCCAGCAAGGGGACAGGGGTTTCACCCCTCCACTTT
CDR3aa: CASKGTGVSPLHF
abundance: NA
d_gene: TRBD1
v_gene: TRBV6-1
j_gene: TRBJ1-6

CDR3nt: TGTGCCAGCAGCCGGGAATTACTCGTAGATACGCAGTATTTT
CDR3aa: CASSRELLVDTQYF
abundance: NA
d_gene: NA
v_gene: TRBV7-9
j_gene: TRBJ2-3

CDR3nt: TGTGCCACCAGCCCCGGCGGGGATAGCAATCAGCCCCAGCATTTT
CDR3aa: CATSPGGDSNQPQHF
abundance: NA
d_gene: NA
v_gene: TRBV15
j_gene: TRBJ1-5

CDR3nt: TGCGCCAGCAGCCAGGACAGGGTCAAGGAAGCTTTCTTT
CDR3aa: CASSQDRVKEAFF
abundance: NA
d_gene: TRBD1
v_gene: TRBV4-1
j_gene: TRBJ1-1

CDR3nt: TGCGCCAGCAGCCAAGATTCATACTGGCGGGGTTCGGAAGGCTACACCTTC
CDR3aa: CASSQDSYWRGSEGYTF
abundance: NA
d_gene: NA
v_gene: TRBV4-3
j_gene: TRBJ1-2

CDR3nt: TGCGCCAGCAGCTTGAGCCCTAGCGGACAAGAGACCCAGTACTTC
CDR3aa: CASSLSPSGQETQYF
abundance: NA
d_gene: TRBD2
v_gene: TRBV5-1
j_gene: TRBJ2-5

CDR3nt: TGTGCCAGCAGCCCTATTTCGGCGGGACCTCAAGAGACCCAGTACTTC
CDR3aa: CASSPISAGPQETQYF
abundance: NA
d_gene: NA
v_gene: TRBV7-2
j_gene: TRBJ2-5

CDR3nt: TGTGCCAGCAGCCAGGGACAGGAAAATCAGCCCCAGCATTTT
CDR3aa: CASSQGQENQPQHF
abundance: NA
d_gene: TRBD1
v_gene: TRBV7-9
j_gene: TRBJ1-5

CDR3nt: TGCGCCAGCACAGGTGCAAGCGGGGGGTTGGATGAGCAGTTCTTC
CDR3aa: CASTGASGGLDEQFF
abundance: NA
d_gene: TRBD2
v_gene: TRBV4-1
j_gene: TRBJ2-1

CDR3nt: TGTGCCAGCAGTGGAGCCGGTTTCAACGGCTACACCTTC
CDR3aa: CASSGAGFNGYTF
abundance: NA
d_gene: NA
v_gene: TRBV6-5
j_gene: TRBJ1-2

CDR3nt: TGCGCCAGCAGCTTTACAGGGGGGGAGGACACTGAAGCTTTCTTT
CDR3aa: CASSFTGGEDTEAFF
abundance: NA
d_gene: TRBD1
v_gene: TRBV10-2
j_gene: TRBJ1-1

CDR3nt: TGTGCCAGCAGCAAGTCTACAGGTACGAGCTCCTACGAGCAGTACTTC
CDR3aa: CASSKSTGTSSYEQYF
abundance: NA
d_gene: NA
v_gene: TRBV7-9
j_gene: TRBJ2-7

CDR3nt: TGTGCCAGCAGCGTCGGACAGGGGGGGGAAAAACTGTTTTTT
CDR3aa: CASSVGQGGEKLFF
abundance: NA
d_gene: TRBD1
v_gene: TRBV9
j_gene: TRBJ1-4

CDR3nt: TGTGCCAGCAGTAGGAGGACAGGAGAGACCCAGTACTTC
CDR3aa: CASSRRTGETQYF
abundance: NA
d_gene: TRBD1
v_gene: TRBV6-4
j_gene: TRBJ2-5

CDR3nt: TGCGCCAGCAGCCAAGACAGAGACACAAACTATGGCTACACCTTC
CDR3aa: CASSQDRDTNYGYTF
abundance: NA
d_gene: NA
v_gene: TRBV4-1
j_gene: TRBJ1-2

CDR3nt: TGTGCCAGCAGGGGGACAGGGGGAAGTGACTATGGCTACACCTTC
CDR3aa: CASRGTGGSDYGYTF
abundance: NA
d_gene: TRBD1
v_gene: TRBV2
j_gene: TRBJ1-2

CDR3nt: TGTGCCAGCTCACCACAGGGGGCCGAGAATCAGCCCCAGCATTTT
CDR3aa: CASSPQGAENQPQHF
abundance: once
d_gene: TRBD1
v_gene: TRBV18
j_gene: TRBJ1-5

CDR3nt: TGTGCCAGCAGCTTGGGGAAGGGACAGGGGAGGTCTGAAGCTTTCTTT
CDR3aa: CASSLGKGQGRSEAFF
abundance: NA
d_gene: TRBD1
v_gene: TRBV7-9
j_gene: TRBJ1-1

CDR3nt: TGTGCCACCAGCAGAGTTCGGGGGGCGGGCACAGATACGCAGTATTTT
CDR3aa: CATSRVRGAGTDTQYF
abundance: few
d_gene: NA
v_gene: TRBV15
j_gene: TRBJ2-3

CDR3nt: TGTGCCAGCAGTGCCGGGACAGGGGGCGTGAGCTATGGCTACACCTTC
CDR3aa: CASSAGTGGVSYGYTF
abundance: NA
d_gene: TRBD1
v_gene: TRBV2
j_gene: TRBJ1-2

CDR3nt: TGCGCCAGCAGCCGGACAGGGCGAGAGACCCAGTACTTC
CDR3aa: CASSRTGRETQYF
abundance: once
d_gene: TRBD1
v_gene: TRBV4-1
j_gene: TRBJ2-5

CDR3nt: TGCGCCAGCAGCCAAGAAGCGGCAGATACGCAGTATTTT
CDR3aa: CASSQEAADTQYF
abundance: NA
d_gene: NA
v_gene: TRBV4-1
j_gene: TRBJ2-3

CDR3nt: TGTGCCAGCAGCTTAGATTCCGGACTAGCGGGGGCGCAGTATTTT
CDR3aa: CASSLDSGLAGAQYF
abundance: NA
d_gene: TRBD2
v_gene: TRBV11-2
j_gene: TRBJ2-3

CDR3nt: TGCGCCAGCAGCTTCCTCCCCCGGAACACTGAAGCTTTCTTT
CDR3aa: CASSFLPRNTEAFF
abundance: few
d_gene: NA
v_gene: TRBV5-1
j_gene: TRBJ1-1

CDR3nt: TGCGCCAGCAGCTTAAGCGGGGGGGCCTACGAGCAGTACTTC
CDR3aa: CASSLSGGAYEQYF
abundance: NA
d_gene: TRBD2
v_gene: TRBV5-1
j_gene: TRBJ2-7

CDR3nt: TGTGCCAGCAGCTTAACTGCTGGTGGAAACACCATATATTTT
CDR3aa: CASSLTAGGNTIYF
abundance: once
d_gene: NA
v_gene: TRBV7-9
j_gene: TRBJ1-3

CDR3nt: TGCGCCAGCAGAGCCGGGACAGGGGATGGCTCCTACGAGCAGTACTTC
CDR3aa: CASRAGTGDGSYEQYF
abundance: NA
d_gene: TRBD1
v_gene: TRBV5-1
j_gene: TRBJ2-7